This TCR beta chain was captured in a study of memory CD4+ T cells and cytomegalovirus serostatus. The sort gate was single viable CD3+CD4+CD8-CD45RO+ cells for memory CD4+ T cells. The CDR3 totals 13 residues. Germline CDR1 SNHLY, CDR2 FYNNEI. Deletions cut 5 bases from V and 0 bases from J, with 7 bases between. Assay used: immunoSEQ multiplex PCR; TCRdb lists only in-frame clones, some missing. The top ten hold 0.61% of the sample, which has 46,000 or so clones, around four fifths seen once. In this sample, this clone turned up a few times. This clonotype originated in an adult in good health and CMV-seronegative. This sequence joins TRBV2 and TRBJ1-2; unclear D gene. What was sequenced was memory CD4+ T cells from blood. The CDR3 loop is CASSRLANYGYTF. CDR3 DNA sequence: TGTGCCAGCAGTAGATTAGCTAACTATGGCTACACCTTC.